The clone carrying this TCR beta chain was observed a handful of times. The antigen is undetermined. This record comes from a study of vaccination and CD4 T cells after COVID-19. For the study at large: All convalescent patients were nasal swab PCR positive for SARS-CoV-2; several had mild and one severe disease. A median of 72 days (range 14 to 241) separated dose two from the taking of post-vaccine samples.

V was cut by 4 bases and J by 9 bases, with 16 bases left in between. The CDR3 totals 14 residues. Germline V CDR1 and CDR2: MGHDK, SYGVNS. Oncomine TCR Beta short-read sequencing was applied to DNA from cultured CD4+ T cells. TCRdb re-called the PCR reads with MiXCR, one entry per CDR3 protein. The data contain 16,000 or so distinct CDR3 sequences, just under 55% of them singletons. The time point was: late sampling 161 to 241 days after vaccination in a few convalescent patients. The treatment here: 10-day PBMC culture with coronavirus spike peptide pools or control peptides (ViraFEST assay). PBMCs, plated at about 2 million per well, were grown in the presence of around 10 IU/ml IL-2 and 10 ug/ml peptide pools.

The sequence was collected from a human donor who had recovered from COVID-19. The chain uses TRBV25-1 and TRBJ1-5; weak D call: TRBD1 (6 bases). The material was CD4+ T cells from blood, cultured in vitro, obtained about 7 months after SARS-CoV-2 vaccination. CDR3 sequence: CASSGGAGAGPQHF. The CDR3 nucleotides read TGTGCCAGCAGTGGAGGGGCAGGGGCTGGGCCCCAGCATTTT.